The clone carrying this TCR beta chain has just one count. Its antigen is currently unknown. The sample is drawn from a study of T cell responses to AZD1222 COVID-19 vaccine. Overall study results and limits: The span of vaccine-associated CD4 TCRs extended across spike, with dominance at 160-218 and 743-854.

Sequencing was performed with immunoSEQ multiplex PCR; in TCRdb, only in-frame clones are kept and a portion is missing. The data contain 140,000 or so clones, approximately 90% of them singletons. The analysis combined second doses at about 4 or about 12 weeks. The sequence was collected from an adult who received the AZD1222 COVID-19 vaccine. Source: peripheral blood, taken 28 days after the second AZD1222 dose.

The CDR3 DNA reads TGTGCCAGCTCACTAGGGACGGGCGGCTACACCTTC. Amino acids: CASSLGTGGYTF. This chain uses TRBV18 with TRBJ1-2, with a possible D match to TRBD1 (5 bases). Trimming took off 4 bases at V and 8 bases at J, with 11 bases between the two ends. The germline CDR1 and CDR2 sequences are KGHSH and LQKENI. The CDR3 has 12 residues. The variable domain in full, with the rest retrieved from reference TRBV18 and TRBJ1-2, is NAGVMQNPRHLVRRRGQEARLRCSPMKGHSHVYWYRQLPEEGLKFMVYLQKENIIDESGMPKERFSAEFPKEGPSILRIQQVVRGDSAAYFCASSLGTGGYTFGSGTRLTVV.